A selection of T cell receptor beta chains follows, all from one sample in a study of T-cell reconstitution after alpha-beta-depleted transplantation in children. TCRdb re-called the PCR reads with MiXCR, one entry per CDR3 protein. This sample yields approximately 630,000 distinct CDR3 sequences, of which about an eighth are seen a single time; 0.79% belongs to the top ten. Sequencing was performed on PBMCs, taken before TCRalphabeta/CD19-depleted stem cell transplant. Every receptor here comes from a girl aged 2 to 9 with congenital amegakaryocytic thrombocytopenia, due to receive a stem cell transplant. Both conserved end residues are part of each CDR3. D genes are given only for firm matches. Size is stated for part of the rows, as once, few or many counts, or as a class when the clone is expanded.

many	NA	TRBV15	TRBJ1-2	TGTGCCACCAGCGGATGGGGGGGGTCCACCTATGGCTACACCTTC	CATSGWGGSTYGYTF
few	TRBD2	TRBV5-1	TRBJ2-1	TGCGCCAGCAGCAGATCATGGGGACTAGCCTCTTACAATGAGCAGTTCTTC	CASSRSWGLASYNEQFF
many	TRBD2	TRBV5-8	TRBJ2-1	TGTGCCAGCACCCGTCGGGAGGGTTTTGATGAGCAGTTCTTC	CASTRREGFDEQFF
NA	NA	TRBV4-1	TRBJ2-7	TGCGCCAGCAGCCAAGATATGAGCGATGCCTACGAGCAGTACTTC	CASSQDMSDAYEQYF
many	NA	TRBV7-6	TRBJ2-1	TGTGCCAGCAGCCCGTTCGGGTTCGGAGACAATGAGCAGTTCTTC	CASSPFGFGDNEQFF
few	NA	TRBV20-1	TRBJ2-3	TGCAGTGCTAGAGATTGGAATGCTAGCCGATACGTAGATACGCAGTATTTT	CSARDWNASRYVDTQYF
NA	NA	TRBV20-1	TRBJ2-5	TGCAGTGCTAGAGAGGCGGGATTGGGGGAGACCCAGTACTTC	CSAREAGLGETQYF
NA	NA	TRBV3-1	TRBJ2-1	TGTGCCAGCAGCCACGGCGTTTCTCGCGATGAGCAGTTCTTC	CASSHGVSRDEQFF
NA	NA	TRBV12-3/TRBV12-4	TRBJ2-7	TGTGCCAGCAGTTTAGAGGTGAGTCTCAGCTCCTACGAGCAGTACTTC	CASSLEVSLSSYEQYF
NA	TRBD2	TRBV20-1	TRBJ2-1	TGCAGTGCTATAAGACTAGCGGGAGTCTCGAAGGTCAATGAGCAGTTCTTC	CSAIRLAGVSKVNEQFF
many	NA	TRBV18	TRBJ2-3	TGTGCCAGCTCACCAGTCCCAGGCGATTGGGGCACAGATACGCAGTATTTT	CASSPVPGDWGTDTQYF
many	NA	TRBV20-1	TRBJ2-7	TGCAGTGCCCCACGGGGGACACCCTACGAGCAGTACTTC	CSAPRGTPYEQYF
NA	TRBD2	TRBV7-6	TRBJ2-7	TGTGCCAGCAGCTTATTTCTAGCGGCCCGCTCCTACGAGCAGTACTTC	CASSLFLAARSYEQYF
many	TRBD2	TRBV10-3	TRBJ2-2	TGTGCCATCAGTGAGTCGACGGGGGGACTACTGAACACCGGGGAGCTGTTTTTT	CAISESTGGLLNTGELFF
many	NA	TRBV29-1	TRBJ2-2	TGCAGCGTTTTCTCAGGGACCGGGGAGCTGTTTTTT	CSVFSGTGELFF
NA	NA	TRBV7-9	TRBJ2-2	TGTGCCAGCAGCTTAGTCCCTGCCGCGCCAAACACCGGGGAGCTGTTTTTT	CASSLVPAAPNTGELFF
many	NA	TRBV7-6	TRBJ2-2	TGTGCCAGCAGCTCCTTTGGGGGAGCGAACACCGGGGAGCTGTTTTTT	CASSSFGGANTGELFF
NA	TRBD1	TRBV20-1	TRBJ1-1	TGCAGTGCTTGGCAGGGGGCACGGAACACTGAAGCTTTCTTT	CSAWQGARNTEAFF
few	NA	TRBV11-2	TRBJ2-7	TGTGCCAGCAGCTTAGAGTGGGGGAGTGCCTACGAGCAGTACTTC	CASSLEWGSAYEQYF
few	NA	TRBV20-1	TRBJ2-1	TGCAGTGCTAGAGCACCAGAGCGGTCTTTCTCCTACAATGAGCAGTTCTTC	CSARAPERSFSYNEQFF
NA	NA	TRBV20-1	TRBJ2-3	TGCAGTGCTTACCCGGTTGGGGTAGAGCGGGATACGCAGTATTTT	CSAYPVGVERDTQYF
many	NA	TRBV15	TRBJ2-2	TGTGCCACCAGCTCAGATTTGGTGGGGGAGCTGTTTTTT	CATSSDLVGELFF
NA	NA	TRBV7-6	TRBJ2-2	TGTGCCAGCAGCTGGGAGGCCGGCGGGGAGCTGTTTTTT	CASSWEAGGELFF
NA	TRBD1	TRBV20-1	TRBJ2-5	TGCAGTGCTAGCGGACAGGGTTCTGAGACCCAGTACTTC	CSASGQGSETQYF
NA	NA	TRBV5-1	TRBJ2-5	TGCGCCAGCAGCTTGGAGGGGGGGGTAGAGACCCAGTACTTC	CASSLEGGVETQYF
NA	NA	TRBV5-1	TRBJ2-3	TGCGCCAGCAGCTTGAAACTAGGGGGGACAGATACGCAGTATTTT	CASSLKLGGTDTQYF
few	NA	TRBV9	TRBJ2-1	TGTGCCAGCAGCGTAGAGGCCATCTACAATGAGCAGTTCTTC	CASSVEAIYNEQFF
many	NA	TRBV12-3/TRBV12-4	TRBJ1-5	TGTGCCAGCAGTTTAGGATCGGGGGCCAATCAGCCCCAGCATTTT	CASSLGSGANQPQHF
many	NA	TRBV12-3/TRBV12-4	TRBJ2-2	TGTGCCAGCAGTTTTTACGTCGAGCGCAACACCGGGGAGCTGTTTTTT	CASSFYVERNTGELFF
few	NA	TRBV12-5	TRBJ2-5	TGTGCTAGTGGCGGGACGACTAGGGGAACACAGGAGACCCAGTACTTC	CASGGTTRGTQETQYF
many	NA	TRBV4-2	TRBJ1-5	TGTGCCAGCAGCCAACAAACAGGGTCGAATCAGCCCCAGCATTTT	CASSQQTGSNQPQHF
NA	NA	TRBV12-3/TRBV12-4	TRBJ1-2	TGTGCCAGCAGTTATGTGTCGGTGAACTATGGCTACACCTTC	CASSYVSVNYGYTF
many	TRBD1	TRBV20-1	TRBJ2-2	TGCAGTGCTAGAGAAGGACAGGGGAACACCGGGGAGCTGTTTTTT	CSAREGQGNTGELFF
few	NA	TRBV29-1	TRBJ2-1	TGCAGCGTTTTGAACAGGGATAGCTCCTACAATGAGCAGTTCTTC	CSVLNRDSSYNEQFF
NA	TRBD2	TRBV10-3	TRBJ2-5	TGTGCCATCAGTGAGGCTAGCGGGAGGGCCCGGGAGACCCAGTACTTC	CAISEASGRARETQYF
many	NA	TRBV10-3	TRBJ2-7	TGTGCTGCGACAGACGGGGACTACGAGCAGTACTTC	CAATDGDYEQYF
NA	NA	TRBV20-1	TRBJ1-2	TGCAGTGCCAACGGGAAGGTCAGCGACTATGGCTACACCTTC	CSANGKVSDYGYTF
NA	TRBD2	TRBV28	TRBJ2-7	TGTGCCAGCAGTCCAGCGGGAGGAACCAACGAGCAGTACTTC	CASSPAGGTNEQYF
few	NA	TRBV5-5	TRBJ2-2	TGTGCCAGCAGCTTTCCTGTGGGACGGAACACCGGGGAGCTGTTTTTT	CASSFPVGRNTGELFF
many	TRBD1	TRBV12-3/TRBV12-4	TRBJ2-7	TGTGCCAGCAGTTTTATGGGACAGGGGTCTGAGCAGTACTTC	CASSFMGQGSEQYF
NA	NA	TRBV28	TRBJ2-7	TGTGCCAGCAGTCCACGTAAATCCAGGGAGCAGCAGTACTTC	CASSPRKSREQQYF
many	NA	TRBV20-1	TRBJ2-1	TGCAGTGCTAGAGATGGGGCCGGGACGCCAGGGAATGAGCAGTTCTTC	CSARDGAGTPGNEQFF
many	NA	TRBV11-2	TRBJ2-2	TGTGCCAGCAGCTCAATTGGTGCCGGGGAGCTGTTTTTT	CASSSIGAGELFF
NA	NA	TRBV4-1	TRBJ2-7	TGCGCCAGCAGCCAACTAACTAGTGAGCAGTACTTC	CASSQLTSEQYF
many	TRBD1	TRBV20-1	TRBJ2-1	TGCAGTGCGACGGACAGGGGGCCCTATGAGCAGTTCTTC	CSATDRGPYEQFF
NA	TRBD2	TRBV29-1	TRBJ2-7	TGCAGCGTTGATGGACTAGATGGGTCCTACGAGCAGTACTTC	CSVDGLDGSYEQYF
many	NA	TRBV27	TRBJ1-2	TGTGCCAGCAGTCAAGGGGGTAACTATGGCTACACCTTC	CASSQGGNYGYTF
many	NA	TRBV7-9	TRBJ2-1	TGTGCCAGCAGCTTAGCGCAAGGGGAGGATGAGCAGTTCTTC	CASSLAQGEDEQFF
many	TRBD2	TRBV5-6	TRBJ2-1	TGTGCCAGCAGCTTGCTACGGACTAGATACAATGAGCAGTTCTTC	CASSLLRTRYNEQFF
few	TRBD1	TRBV5-8	TRBJ1-5	TGTGCCAGCAGCGGACAGGGGGCGTCGGATCAGCCCCAGCATTTT	CASSGQGASDQPQHF
many	NA	TRBV12-3/TRBV12-4	TRBJ1-4	TGTGCCAGCAGTCTGATGAGGGAAAAACTGTTTTTT	CASSLMREKLFF
many	NA	TRBV20-1	TRBJ2-5	TGCAGTGCTAGAGCTCTACTAGATCAAGAGACCCAGTACTTC	CSARALLDQETQYF
many	TRBD2	TRBV5-6	TRBJ2-2	TGTGCCAGCACCCCCCCCGGGACTAGAGAGACCGGGGAGCTGTTTTTT	CASTPPGTRETGELFF